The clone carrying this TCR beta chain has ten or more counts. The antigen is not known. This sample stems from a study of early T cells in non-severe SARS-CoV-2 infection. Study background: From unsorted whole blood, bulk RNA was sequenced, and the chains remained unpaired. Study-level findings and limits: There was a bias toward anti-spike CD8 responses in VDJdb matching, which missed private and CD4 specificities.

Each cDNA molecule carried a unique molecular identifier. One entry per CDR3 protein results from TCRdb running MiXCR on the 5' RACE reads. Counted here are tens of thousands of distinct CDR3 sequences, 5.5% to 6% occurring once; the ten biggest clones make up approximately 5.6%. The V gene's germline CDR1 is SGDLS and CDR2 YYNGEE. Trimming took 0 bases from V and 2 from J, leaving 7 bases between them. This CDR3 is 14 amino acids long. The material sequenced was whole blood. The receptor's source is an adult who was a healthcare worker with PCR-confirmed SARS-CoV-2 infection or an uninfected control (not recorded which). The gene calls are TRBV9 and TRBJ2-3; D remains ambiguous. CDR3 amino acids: CASSVVTNTDTQYF. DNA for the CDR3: TGTGCCAGCAGCGTAGTGACAAACACAGATACGCAGTATTTT. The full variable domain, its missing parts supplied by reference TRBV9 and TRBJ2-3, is DSGVTQTPKHLITATGQRVTLRCSPRSGDLSVYWYQQSLDQGLQFLIQYYNGEERAKGNILERFSAQQFPDLHSELNLSSLELGDSALYFCASSVVTNTDTQYFGPGTRLTVL.